The 5 T cell receptor beta chains in this list originate from one sample, sequenced in a study of T cell responses to AZD1222 COVID-19 vaccine. Assay used: immunoSEQ multiplex PCR; TCRdb lists only in-frame clones, some missing. The sample lists 120,000 or so clones, approximately 87% occurring once. The sample in question was peripheral blood, obtained on day 0 of AZD1222 vaccination. The receptors were gathered from an adult in good health.

This clone was detected ten times or more. The chain combines TRBV6-5 with TRBJ1-5, with D perhaps matching TRBD1 (6 bases). Trimming took off 5 bases at V and 5 bases at J, with 13 bases between the two ends. The V gene's germline CDR1 is MNHEY and CDR2 SVGAGI. The CDR3 length is 14 residues. CDR3 sequence reads: CASSLRTAYQPQHF. The CDR3 DNA sequence: TGTGCCAGCAGTCTACGGACAGCTTATCAGCCCCAGCATTTT.

The V and J genes are TRBV19 and TRBJ2-7; D is unclear. Germline CDR1 LNHDA, CDR2 SQIVND (reference sequence). This CDR3 comprises 14 residues. V lost 3 bases to trimming and J lost 2 bases, with 11 bases between them. CDR3 sequence: CASSIVGLPYEQYF. In DNA form, the CDR3 reads TGTGCCAGTAGTATCGTGGGGTTGCCCTACGAGCAGTACTTC.

The chain couples TRBV6-4 to TRBJ1-4; no reliable D call. With 2 bases removed from V and 12 bases from J, the gap between germline ends came to 10 bases. CDR1 and CDR2 (germline): MRHNA, SNTAGT. The CDR3 has 12 amino acids. CDR3 sequence: CASSDVGGQLFF. CDR3 sequence (DNA): TGTGCCAGCAGTGACGTTGGAGGGCAACTGTTTTTT.

This chain uses TRBV24-1 with TRBJ2-3, with D uncertain. Germline CDR1 and CDR2: KGHDR and SFDVKD. With 4 bases removed from V and 1 base from J, the gap between germline ends came to 5 bases. This CDR3 has 13 residues. In DNA form, the CDR3 reads TGTGCCACCAGTGACCGGGGCACAGATACGCAGTATTTT. Protein product: CATSDRGTDTQYF.

The chain has TRBV13 and TRBJ2-7; no reliable D call. The CDR3 sequence is 14 residues long. Per germline, CDR1 PRHDT and CDR2 FYEKMQ (reference sequence). V lost 5 bases and J lost 0, with 11 bases in between. DNA of the CDR3: TGTGCCAGCAGCCCAACCTACGGCTCCTACGAGCAGTACTTC. Residues: CASSPTYGSYEQYF.